Detailed here is one T cell receptor (beta chain). Its target is unknown. At the time of sampling, donors were nominally healthy, though unrecorded immune exposures were likely. The data are from a study of cytomegalovirus exposure and HLA in healthy donors. In the study overall: Earlier results showed 117 million unique TCR beta sequences derived from roughly 180 million T cells. General study points: The authors later found HLA-associated TCR beta chains more clonally expanded than equally common others.

The PCR made use of 60 Vbeta and 13 Jbeta primers. TCRdb's copy holds only in-frame clones and misses some; the assay was immunoSEQ multiplex PCR. The sample has 90,000 to 120,000 clones; around three quarters are singletons. CDR3 length: 13 residues. J lost 6 bases, V lost 5 bases, and 7 bases had no gene match. The germline V gene encodes CDR1 WNHNN and CDR2 SYGVQD (reference sequence). The genes are TRBV10-1 and TRBJ2-7, with 7 bases fitting TRBD1. The TCR was taken from a male donor in good health and CMV-seronegative. Sequenced material: PBMCs. CDR3: CASSLGGGGEQYF. CDR3 in DNA: TGCGCCAGCAGTTTAGGGGGCGGAGGCGAGCAGTACTTC.